The rows below give T cell receptor beta chains drawn from one sample of a study of T cell responses to AZD1222 COVID-19 vaccine. TCRdb's table, derived via immunoSEQ multiplex PCR, lists solely in-frame clones and lacks some. The sample has about 120,000 clones; over 85% are singletons. The sample consisted of peripheral blood, taken on day 0 of AZD1222 vaccination. Source of these receptors: an adult in good health. CDR3s include the opening cysteine and the closing phenylalanine or tryptophan. D genes are given only for firm matches. Not all rows give a size; the values are once, few, many and, for expanded clones, a class.

TRBJ1-1	TRBV10-2	NA	NA	CASNGGGGQLNTEAFF	TGCGCCAGCAATGGTGGGGGGGGGCAGCTGAACACTGAAGCTTTCTTT
TRBJ1-2	TRBV19	NA	NA	CASSAWDPLGGYTF	TGTGCCAGTAGTGCTTGGGACCCCCTCGGGGGCTACACCTTC
TRBJ1-2	TRBV9	NA	TRBD1	CASSGDRGNYGYTF	TGTGCCAGCAGCGGGGACAGGGGTAACTATGGCTACACCTTC
TRBJ2-5	TRBV6-4	NA	NA	CASTRSGVQETQYF	TGTGCCAGCACCAGGTCGGGGGTCCAAGAGACCCAGTACTTC
TRBJ2-3	TRBV19	once	NA	CASRVGDTQYF	TGTGCCAGTAGGGTAGGGGATACGCAGTATTTT
TRBJ2-1	TRBV19	NA	TRBD1	CASRTGTGVYNEQFF	TGTGCCAGTAGGACCGGGACAGGGGTCTACAATGAGCAGTTCTTC
TRBJ2-1	TRBV7-9	NA	TRBD2	CASSLLVAGDNEQFF	TGTGCCAGCAGCTTATTGGTAGCGGGGGACAATGAGCAGTTCTTC
TRBJ2-2	TRBV12-2	once	NA	CASRLGSGIGELFF	TGTGCAAGTCGCTTGGGTAGCGGGATCGGGGAGCTGTTTTTT
TRBJ2-7	TRBV19	NA	TRBD1	CASSKIGTGFPEQYF	TGTGCCAGTAGTAAGATAGGGACAGGGTTCCCCGAGCAGTACTTC
TRBJ1-6	TRBV5-1	NA	TRBD1	CASSRDSLNSPLHF	TGCGCCAGCAGCCGGGACAGTCTTAATTCACCCCTCCACTTT
TRBJ1-1	TRBV18	NA	TRBD1	CASSPQGAGTEAFF	TGTGCCAGCTCACCCCAGGGGGCCGGCACTGAAGCTTTCTTT
TRBJ2-4	TRBV19	NA	NA	CASSPRFGENIQYF	TGTGCCAGTAGCCCGAGATTTGGAGAAAACATTCAGTACTTC
TRBJ2-2	TRBV4-1	once	TRBD2	CASSLLAGGEYTGELFF	TGCGCCAGCAGCCTACTAGCGGGGGGCGAGTACACCGGGGAGCTGTTTTTT
TRBJ2-3	TRBV5-4	NA	NA	CASSPEGGGTDTQYF	TGTGCCAGCAGCCCGGAGGGAGGCGGCACAGATACGCAGTATTTT
TRBJ1-1	TRBV6-2/TRBV6-3	few	NA	CASSYGARREAFF	TGTGCCAGCAGTTACGGCGCCCGCCGAGAAGCTTTCTTT
TRBJ2-7	TRBV7-2	NA	NA	CASSLTDGSYEQYF	TGTGCCAGCAGCTTAACGGACGGTAGCTACGAGCAGTACTTC
TRBJ2-1	TRBV29-1	once	NA	CSVDSGANEQFF	TGCAGCGTTGATTCAGGGGCCAATGAGCAGTTCTTC
TRBJ2-2	TRBV5-5	NA	NA	CASSLGWGAGELFF	TGTGCCAGCAGCCTAGGTTGGGGGGCCGGGGAGCTGTTTTTT
TRBJ1-2	TRBV7-9	NA	NA	CASSLRNGYGYTF	TGTGCCAGCAGCTTACGAAACGGCTATGGCTACACCTTC
TRBJ1-2	TRBV3-1/TRBV3-2	NA	NA	CASSPILIGTLNYGYTF	TGTGCCAGCAGCCCCATCCTCATAGGGACTTTAAACTATGGCTACACCTTC
TRBJ2-7	TRBV5-1	NA	NA	CASSLDGGSSYEQYF	TGCGCCAGCAGCCTAGACGGTGGAAGCTCCTACGAGCAGTACTTC
TRBJ2-1	TRBV12-3/TRBV12-4	NA	NA	CASSDSVNEQFF	TGTGCCAGCAGTGATAGTGTAAATGAGCAGTTCTTC
TRBJ1-2	TRBV10-2	NA	NA	CASSQASPNYGYTF	TGCGCCAGCAGTCAGGCCAGCCCTAACTATGGCTACACCTTC
TRBJ2-5	TRBV10-1	NA	TRBD2	CASQGLAGPWEETQYF	TGCGCCAGCCAGGGACTAGCGGGTCCTTGGGAGGAGACCCAGTACTTC
TRBJ2-7	TRBV2	NA	TRBD2	CASSSSSTGTSGRVREQYF	TGTGCCAGCAGCTCAAGTTCCACCGGGACTAGCGGGAGAGTTCGCGAGCAGTACTTC
TRBJ2-7	TRBV7-2	NA	TRBD1	CASSSRDRGAYEQYF	TGTGCCAGCAGCTCCAGGGACAGGGGAGCCTACGAGCAGTACTTC
TRBJ2-5	TRBV6-5	NA	TRBD1	CASILRDSVQETQYF	TGTGCCAGCATCTTAAGGGACAGCGTTCAAGAGACCCAGTACTTC
TRBJ2-1	TRBV24-1	NA	TRBD2	CATRKRSGRWYNEQFF	TGTGCCACCCGGAAAAGGAGCGGGAGATGGTACAATGAGCAGTTCTTC
TRBJ1-5	TRBV7-8	NA	TRBD1	CASSLAFAGGNQPQHF	TGTGCCAGCAGCTTAGCTTTTGCAGGGGGGAATCAGCCCCAGCATTTT
TRBJ1-3	TRBV12-3/TRBV12-4	NA	TRBD1	CASDRGNFNTIYF	TGTGCCAGTGACAGGGGGAATTTTAACACCATATATTTT
TRBJ2-7	TRBV4-2	NA	NA	CASSQMGYDEQYF	TGTGCCAGCAGCCAGATGGGATATGACGAGCAGTACTTC
TRBJ1-5	TRBV28	few	NA	CASSLRGDYRVLGPQHF	TGTGCCAGCAGTTTGAGGGGGGATTACAGGGTATTAGGGCCCCAGCATTTT
TRBJ1-2	TRBV6-5	NA	NA	CASSYSSRGQSYGYTF	TGTGCCAGCAGTTACTCATCCCGGGGGCAATCCTATGGCTACACCTTC
TRBJ2-3	TRBV7-2	NA	TRBD1	CASSFNLPGGPQDTQYF	TGTGCCAGCAGCTTTAATCTGCCAGGGGGCCCCCAAGATACGCAGTATTTT
TRBJ1-3	TRBV7-8	NA	NA	CASSSRVEPLTGNTIYF	TGTGCCAGCAGCTCAAGGGTGGAGCCACTAACGGGAAACACCATATATTTT
TRBJ2-7	TRBV30	NA	NA	CAWSVLGGIPYEQYF	TGTGCCTGGAGTGTACTCGGGGGAATTCCCTACGAGCAGTACTTC
TRBJ1-4	TRBV7-2	NA	NA	CASSPEWMRNEKLFF	TGTGCCAGCAGCCCCGAGTGGATGAGGAATGAAAAACTGTTTTTT